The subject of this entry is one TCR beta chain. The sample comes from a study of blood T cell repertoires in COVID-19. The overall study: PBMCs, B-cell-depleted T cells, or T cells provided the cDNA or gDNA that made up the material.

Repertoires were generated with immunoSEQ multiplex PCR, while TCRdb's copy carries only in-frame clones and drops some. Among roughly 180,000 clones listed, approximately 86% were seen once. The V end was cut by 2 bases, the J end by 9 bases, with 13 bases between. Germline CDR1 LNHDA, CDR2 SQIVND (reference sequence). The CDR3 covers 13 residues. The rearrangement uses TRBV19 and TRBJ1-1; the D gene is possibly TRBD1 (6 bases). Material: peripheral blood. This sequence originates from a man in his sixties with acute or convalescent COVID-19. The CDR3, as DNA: TGTGCCAGTAGTATATTTTCCCAGGGGAAAGCTTTCTTT. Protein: CASSIFSQGKAFF.